The sequence of this T cell receptor beta chain was determined in a study of blood T cell repertoires in COVID-19. For the study at large: Italy, Spain and the United States were the sources of the convalescent and acute COVID-19 samples.

The germline V gene has CDR1 LGHNA and CDR2 YNFKEQ. This CDR3 is built from 15 residues. The V gene end was trimmed by 4 bases and the J gene end by 3 bases; junction bases not matched to a gene: 9. Libraries were prepared by immunoSEQ multiplex PCR; TCRdb keeps only in-frame clonotypes and omits some of them. The sample carries about 100,000 clones, 75% to 90% recorded once. Sequenced input: peripheral blood. The chain carries TRBV4-2 and TRBJ2-7; the match to TRBD1 covers 7 bases. The TCR originated in a human donor in a cohort sampled during active COVID-19. CDR3 sequence: CASSPGQVEGYEQYF. In DNA, the CDR3 is TGTGCCAGCAGCCCCGGACAGGTAGAGGGCTACGAGCAGTACTTC.